One sample yielded the 24 T cell receptor beta chains listed below, sequenced in a study of T cell responses to AZD1222 COVID-19 vaccine. Profiled with immunoSEQ multiplex PCR; TCRdb holds only in-frame clones, not every one. This table holds roughly 120,000 clones, around 89% found once. The specimen comprised peripheral blood, sampled on day 0 of AZD1222 vaccination. The receptors originated from an adult in good health.

The CDR3, as DNA: TGTGCCAGTAGTAGGCAGGGAAGGGACGAGCAGTACTTC. It is translated as CASSRQGRDEQYF. The V gene is TRBV19, the J gene TRBJ2-7; possible D gene TRBD1, 5 bases. Trimming removed 4 bases from V and 5 bases from J, with 12 bases in between. This CDR3 spans 13 amino acids. The germline V gene encodes CDR1 LNHDA and CDR2 SQIVND (reference sequence).

The V call is TRBV11-2, the J call TRBJ2-7, with D perhaps TRBD2 (6 bases). CDR1 and CDR2 (germline): SGHAT, FQNNGV. The length of the CDR3 is 17 residues. Trimming took 2 bases from V and 6 from J, leaving 23 bases between them. CDR3 sequence: CASSLKSPQAGLFEQYF. The CDR3 DNA reads as TGTGCCAGCAGCTTAAAATCCCCTCAGGCGGGATTATTCGAGCAGTACTTC.

J is TRBJ1-2 and V is TRBV6-2 or TRBV6-3; D call uncertain. V lost 0 bases and J 4 bases, leaving 9 bases between the germline ends. This CDR3 has 14 residues. Germline assignment: CDR1 MNHEY and CDR2 SVGEGT. The DNA of the CDR3 is TGTGCCAGCAGTTACTCGAGCGGGCTCTATGGCTACACCTTC. It codes for CASSYSSGLYGYTF.

The J gene is TRBJ1-6, the V gene TRBV4-2; 9 nucleotides agree with TRBD1. Germline values: CDR1 LGHNA, CDR2 YNFKEQ. This CDR3 spans 18 amino acids. J gave up 3 bases and V 0 bases, and 6 bases lay outside the gene matches. CDR3 in amino acids: CASSQDKGDRVYNSPLHF. The CDR3 nucleotides read TGTGCCAGCAGCCAAGATAAGGGGGACAGGGTCTATAATTCACCCCTCCACTTT.

This clone was observed a handful of times. This chain joins TRBV4-1 and TRBJ2-7; D is possibly TRBD1 (6 bases). The V end lost 4 bases, the J end lost 5 bases, and 12 bases lay between the germline ends. CDR1 is MGHRA and CDR2 is YSYEKL in the germline V gene. The CDR3 runs 13 residues. The CDR3 loop reads CASSREQGNEQYF. In nucleotides, the CDR3 is TGCGCCAGCAGCCGAGAACAGGGAAACGAGCAGTACTTC.

This clone was seen a single time. The CDR3 loop is CASSPGTVRYEQYF. DNA of the CDR3: TGTGCCAGCTCACCCGGGACGGTCCGTTACGAGCAGTACTTC. J is TRBJ2-7 and V is TRBV18; D could derive from TRBD1 or TRBD2 (5 bases each). V lost 3 bases, J lost 4 bases, and 13 bases lay in between. Germline assignment: CDR1 KGHSH and CDR2 LQKENI. The CDR3 consists of 14 residues.

The chain uses TRBV3-1 (or the pseudogene TRBV3-2) and TRBJ2-5; 11 bases match TRBD2. Unmatched junction bases numbered 6, after V lost 5 bases and J lost 1 base. CDR3 length: 16 amino acids. Germline CDR1 reads LGHDT; CDR2 reads YNNKEL (reference sequence). The chain's CDR3 is CASSTLAGGPQETQYF. CDR3 DNA sequence: TGTGCCAGCAGCACATTAGCGGGAGGGCCCCAAGAGACCCAGTACTTC.

This sequence joins TRBV29-1 and TRBJ2-1, with 7 nucleotides matching TRBD1. CDR3 size: 13 residues. V lost 7 bases, J lost 1 base, and 4 bases stayed unmatched. Germline V gene lookup returns CDR1 SQVTM and CDR2 ANQGSEA. The CDR3 loop reads CSATGVSYNEQFF. CDR3 DNA sequence: TGCAGCGCCACAGGGGTTTCCTACAATGAGCAGTTCTTC.

The J gene is TRBJ1-1, the V gene TRBV5-1; tentative D call: TRBD1 (5 bases). With 2 bases removed from V and 1 base from J, the gap between germline ends came to 21 bases. This CDR3 comprises 18 residues. CDR1 and CDR2 (germline): SGHRS, YFSETQ. The CDR3 here is CASSFEAQGFIPNTEAFF. In nucleotides, the CDR3 is TGCGCCAGCAGCTTTGAGGCGCAGGGCTTTATACCGAACACTGAAGCTTTCTTT. Combining the CDR3 with reference TRBV5-1 and TRBJ1-1 gives the whole variable domain KAGVTQTPRYLIKTRGQQVTLSCSPISGHRSVSWYQQTPGQGLQFLFEYFSETQRNKGNFPGRFSGRQFSNSRSEMNVSTLELGDSALYLCASSFEAQGFIPNTEAFFGQGTRLTVV.

This clone was seen just once. This rearrangement joins TRBV11-3 to TRBJ2-1; D could derive from TRBD1 or TRBD2 (5 bases each). The V end was cut by 0 bases, the J end by 5 bases, with 11 bases between. Germline V lookup: CDR1 SGHNT, CDR2 YENEEA. This CDR3 spans 15 amino acids. CDR3 in DNA: TGTGCCAGCAGCTTAGAAACAGGAGGTCACAATGAGCAGTTCTTC. Protein product: CASSLETGGHNEQFF.

The chain is built from TRBV3-1 (or the pseudogene TRBV3-2) and TRBJ1-4; no firm D call. Germline loops: CDR1 LGHDT, CDR2 YNNKEL (reference sequence). Trimming removed 0 bases at V and 4 bases at J, with 9 bases between. The CDR3 loop spans 15 amino acids. The CDR3 bases are TGTGCCAGCAGCCAAGAAATTGGGATTAATGAAAAACTGTTTTTT. Its protein is CASSQEIGINEKLFF.

The chain is built from TRBV7-9 and TRBJ1-5; TRBD1 matches 7 bases. The CDR3 covers 14 residues. The V gene end was trimmed by 4 bases and the J gene end by 1 base; junction bases not matched to a gene: 1. CDR1 is SEHNR and CDR2 is FQNEAQ in the germline V gene (reference sequence). CDR3 sequence reads: CASSSQGSNQPQHF. DNA of the CDR3: TGTGCCAGCAGCTCACAGGGGAGCAATCAGCCCCAGCATTTT.

This clone showed up just a few times. The chain uses TRBV27 and TRBJ2-7; weak D call: TRBD2 (6 bases). The ends were cut back, 5 bases at V and 7 bases at J, with 24 bases in the middle. This CDR3 is built from 16 residues. Looked up from germline, CDR1 is MNHEY and CDR2 is SMNVEV (reference sequence). The CDR3 spells CASSALRRAHWWEQYF. In nucleotides, the CDR3 is TGTGCCAGCAGTGCCCTTCGGAGGGCCCACTGGTGGGAGCAGTACTTC.

The chain carries TRBV3-1 (or the pseudogene TRBV3-2) and TRBJ2-4, with a possible D match to TRBD1 (6 bases). Germline lookup yields CDR1 LGHDT and CDR2 YNNKEL (reference sequence). Trimming removed 0 bases from V and 8 bases from J, with 14 bases in between. This CDR3 has 15 residues. The DNA for the CDR3 is TGTGCCAGCAGCCAAGATGATTTGGGGGCGGACATTCAGTACTTC. Translated, it gives CASSQDDLGADIQYF.

The chain combines TRBV21-1 with TRBJ2-2; the table's TRBD2 call for D was not verified on the DNA. TRBV21-1 is noted as a pseudogene. This CDR3 comprises 14 residues. The CDR3: CASSSGGHTGELFF. The CDR3 DNA follows: TGTGCCAGCAGCAGCGGGGGGCACACCGGGGAGCTGTTTTTT.

This clone was recorded once. The V and J genes are TRBV4-1 and TRBJ1-2; 9 bases map to TRBD1. With 0 bases clipped from V and 8 bases from J, the junction kept 7 bases outside the gene matches. This CDR3 contains 15 residues. Germline assignment: CDR1 MGHRA and CDR2 YSYEKL. The CDR3 loop reads CASSQDPGQGLGYTF. The CDR3 nucleotides read TGCGCCAGCAGCCAAGATCCGGGACAGGGTTTGGGCTACACCTTC.

The rearrangement joins TRBV2 to TRBJ1-2; no definite D call. The CDR3 totals 14 residues. The germline V and J ends were trimmed by 1 base and 5 bases, with 11 bases remaining between them. The germline V gene encodes CDR1 SNHLY and CDR2 FYNNEI. The CDR3 bases are TGTGCCAGCAGTGAAGAGCGGAACGGGTATGGCTACACCTTC. It specifies CASSEERNGYGYTF.

The V and J genes are TRBV18 and TRBJ1-1, with D unclear. Germline values: CDR1 KGHSH, CDR2 LQKENI. V lost 10 bases, J lost 3 bases, and 15 bases lay in between. The CDR3 has 13 residues. Here the CDR3 reads CANSDKPDTEAFF. CDR3 sequence (DNA): TGTGCCAACTCCGACAAACCAGACACTGAAGCTTTCTTT.

This clone was seen a few times. The chain joins TRBV4-1 to TRBJ1-3; maybe TRBD1 (5 bases). CDR1 and CDR2 from the germline V gene are MGHRA and YSYEKL. V was pared by 2 bases and J by 3 bases, with 23 bases between. This CDR3 contains 19 residues. The CDR3 here is CASSQNPQSGGSSGNTIYF. In DNA form, the CDR3 reads TGCGCCAGCAGCCAAAACCCTCAGAGCGGGGGATCGAGTGGAAACACCATATATTTT.

The V call is TRBV12-5, the J call TRBJ2-3; 8 bases are shared with TRBD1. With 0 bases clipped from V and 6 bases from J, the junction kept 8 bases outside the gene matches. Germline assignment: CDR1 LGHNT and CDR2 FRNRAP. The CDR3 loop spans 16 amino acids. The CDR3 region has the DNA TGTGCTAGTGGTTTGGTTCGGACAGGGACCGATGATACGCAGTATTTT. Translation: CASGLVRTGTDDTQYF.

The chain carries TRBV6-1 and TRBJ2-7, with 8 nucleotides matching TRBD1. Unmatched junction bases numbered 12, after V lost 4 bases and J lost 4 bases. There are 16 residues in the CDR3. Germline CDR1 is MNHNS and CDR2 is SASEGT. The CDR3 coding sequence is TGTGCCAGCAGTGCCCCTCCGGGACAGGCCCTTTACGAGCAGTACTTC. Amino acids: CASSAPPGQALYEQYF.

This chain connects TRBV28 to TRBJ1-3; D uncertain. Looked up from germline, CDR1 is MDHEN and CDR2 is SYDVKM. CDR3 length equals 15 residues. V lost 2 bases to trimming and J lost 0 bases, with 8 bases between them. DNA for the CDR3: TGTGCCAGCAGTTTACGACACCCCTCTGGAAACACCATATATTTT. It specifies CASSLRHPSGNTIYF.

J is TRBJ2-7 and V is TRBV7-8, with TRBD2 as a possible D gene (5 bases). Trimming left V 5 bases short and J 3 bases short, with 20 bases between. Germline V gene data show CDR1 as SGHVS and CDR2 as FQNEAQ. CDR3 size: 16 residues. For the CDR3, the DNA is TGTGCCAGCAGCGGACTGGCGGCGGCCCGGCACTACGAGCAGTACTTC. As protein: CASSGLAAARHYEQYF.

The chain links TRBV19 to TRBJ1-2; D uncertain. The CDR3 has 16 residues. V lost 5 bases and J 0 bases, leaving 16 bases between the germline ends. Germline assignment: CDR1 LNHDA and CDR2 SQIVND (reference sequence). The CDR3 loop is CASSHPPGETNYGYTF. CDR3 coding DNA: TGTGCCAGTAGTCACCCTCCGGGTGAAACTAACTATGGCTACACCTTC.